The text below deals with one T cell receptor (beta chain). Its antigen is still unknown. The data are from a study of vaccination and CD4 T cells after COVID-19. Study background: Two of the convalescents were Hispanic, and the group consisted of six males and four females. Each enrolled participant received a two-dose regimen of either BNT162b2 or mRNA-1273 vaccine.

Treatment denoted: roughly nine-day PBMC culture with coronavirus spike peptide pools or control peptides (ViraFEST assay). CDR3 length equals 14 residues. The germline V gene has CDR1 GTSNPN and CDR2 SVGIG (reference sequence). J gave up 6 bases and V 2 bases, and 5 bases lay outside the gene matches. The study sequenced cultured CD4+ T cell DNA using the Oncomine TCR Beta short-read assay. MiXCR, run by TCRdb on the PCR reads, gives a single entry per CDR3 protein. The table records about 15,000 distinct CDR3 sequences, roughly half of them present only once. The TCR originated in a human donor who had recovered from COVID-19. Sequenced input: CD4+ T cells from blood, cultured in vitro. The J gene is TRBJ2-2, the V gene TRBV30; 8 bases are a match to TRBD2. CDR3 residues: CAWSKAGAAGELFF. The CDR3 DNA reads as TGTGCCTGGAGTAAAGCGGGAGCGGCCGGGGAGCTGTTTTTT. Filled out from reference TRBV30 and TRBJ2-2, the complete variable domain reads SQTIHQWPATLVQPVGSPLSLECTVEGTSNPNLYWYRQAAGRGLQLLFYSVGIGQISSEVPQNLSASRPQDRQFILSSKKLLLSDSGFYLCAWSKAGAAGELFFGEGSRLTVL.